The rows below give T cell receptor beta chains drawn from one sample of a study of T cell repertoires in ileal Crohn's disease. TCRdb's table, derived via immunoSEQ multiplex PCR, lists solely in-frame clones and lacks some. Here the sample spans about 8,300 clones, about 80% being singletons. Sequencing was done on a sample of ileal tissue. The receptors derive from an adult with Crohn's disease. CDR3s include the opening cysteine and the closing phenylalanine or tryptophan. D genes are given only for firm matches. Size is omitted from some rows. Given values are once, few, many or a class for expanded clones.

V	J	size	D	CDR3	DNA
TRBV6-1	TRBJ1-2	.	.	CASSAGGGPGYTF	TGTGCCAGCAGTGCGGGGGGGGGCCCTGGCTACACCTTC
TRBV2	TRBJ2-5	.	TRBD1	CASRKGQVIQETQYF	TGTGCCAGCAGGAAGGGACAGGTGATCCAAGAGACCCAGTACTTC
TRBV10-3	TRBJ2-2	.	.	CAISDHKRRTEDFVFIHIPGELFF	TGTGCCATCAGTGATCACAAGAGGAGGACGGAAGACTTCGTCTTCATCCACATACCCGGGGAGCTGTTTTTT
TRBV13	TRBJ2-1	.	TRBD2	CASSPGGGSRYEQFF	TGTGCCAGCAGCCCGGGAGGCGGGAGTCGCTATGAGCAGTTCTTC
TRBV5-8	TRBJ2-5	.	TRBD2	CASSLAGVAGGQETQYF	TGTGCCAGCAGCTTGGCCGGGGTAGCGGGAGGACAAGAGACCCAGTACTTC
TRBV5-1	TRBJ2-5	.	.	CASSLVGQEETQYF	TGCGCCAGCAGCTTGGTTGGGCAGGAAGAGACCCAGTACTTC
TRBV5-1	TRBJ1-1	once	.	CASSLTAGNTEAFF	TGCGCCAGCAGCTTAACAGCGGGGAACACTGAAGCTTTCTTT
TRBV7-2	TRBJ1-5	.	TRBD1	CASSRTGGRGDQPQHF	TGTGCCAGCAGCCGGACAGGGGGCCGAGGCGATCAGCCCCAGCATTTT
TRBV29-1	TRBJ2-2	.	.	CSVGGATGELFF	TGCAGCGTCGGGGGAGCGACCGGGGAGCTGTTTTTT
TRBV18	TRBJ2-1	few	.	CASSPSGNYNEQFF	TGTGCCAGCTCACCTTCGGGAAACTACAATGAGCAGTTCTTC
TRBV11-1	TRBJ2-2	.	.	CASSLELISGELFF	TGTGCCAGCAGCTTGGAACTAATAAGCGGGGAGCTGTTTTTT
TRBV5-4	TRBJ2-5	.	.	CASSLGRQETQYF	TGTGCCAGCAGCTTGGGGCGGCAAGAGACCCAGTACTTC
TRBV9	TRBJ1-2	.	.	CASSSKTGGGSNYGYTF	TGTGCCAGCAGCTCAAAAACCGGGGGGGGTTCTAACTATGGCTACACCTTC
TRBV7-9	TRBJ2-5	.	.	CASSRRGGETQYF	TGTGCCAGCAGCCGTCGGGGTGGGGAGACCCAGTACTTC
TRBV6-5	TRBJ1-5	few	.	CASSRGGLQPQHF	TGTGCCAGCAGCCGGGGGGGGCTGCAGCCCCAGCATTTT
TRBV11-2	TRBJ2-7	.	TRBD1	CASSWDRGFYEQYF	TGTGCCAGCAGCTGGGACAGGGGGTTTTACGAGCAGTACTTC
TRBV7-6	TRBJ2-3	.	.	CASSLSVGGGTPDTQYF	TGTGCCAGCAGCTTATCCGTAGGGGGGGGGACCCCAGATACGCAGTATTTT
TRBV6-1	TRBJ1-5	few	.	CASSGRSSNQPQHF	TGTGCCAGCAGTGGACGGAGTAGCAATCAGCCCCAGCATTTT
TRBV6-1	TRBJ2-2	.	TRBD2	CASRRGENTGELFF	TGTGCCAGCCGGCGGGGGGAGAACACCGGGGAGCTGTTTTTT
TRBV6-1	TRBJ1-1	.	.	CASSESQGRDTEAFF	TGTGCCAGCAGTGAATCCCAGGGGAGGGACACTGAAGCTTTCTTT
TRBV27	TRBJ2-5	.	.	CASSPLGRQETQYF	TGTGCCAGCAGTCCCCTAGGGAGGCAAGAGACCCAGTACTTC
TRBV27	TRBJ1-5	.	.	CASSSLSRQGPQHF	TGTGCCAGCAGTTCCCTTTCCAGGCAAGGGCCCCAGCATTTT
TRBV18	TRBJ2-7	.	TRBD2	CASSPLRERGPYEQYF	TGTGCCAGCTCACCACTGAGGGAGCGGGGGCCCTACGAGCAGTACTTC
TRBV5-1	TRBJ2-3	.	.	CASSLDSLGPTDTQYF	TGCGCCAGCAGCTTGGACAGCCTTGGTCCGACAGATACGCAGTATTTT
TRBV4-2	TRBJ1-4	.	TRBD1	CASSQAWRTGGIKEEKLFF	TGTGCCAGCAGCCAAGCGTGGAGGACAGGGGGCATCAAGGAAGAAAAACTGTTTTTT
TRBV19	TRBJ1-2	.	TRBD1	CASSLGTANYGYTF	TGTGCCAGTAGCCTGGGGACAGCTAACTATGGCTACACCTTC
TRBV19	TRBJ2-1	.	.	CASSIAVSEQFF	TGTGCCAGTAGTATAGCGGTTAGTGAGCAGTTCTTC
TRBV5-1	TRBJ2-2	.	TRBD2	CASRLAGERELFF	TGCGCCAGCAGATTAGCGGGAGAACGGGAGCTGTTTTTT
TRBV27	TRBJ1-6	.	TRBD1	CASSSHLPGTASSYNSPLHF	TGTGCCAGCAGTTCCCACCTCCCCGGGACAGCGAGCTCCTATAATTCACCCCTCCACTTT
TRBV9	TRBJ1-1	few	.	CASSLTGNTEAFF	TGTGCCAGCAGCCTCACAGGGAACACTGAAGCTTTCTTT
TRBV9	TRBJ2-1	.	TRBD2	CASSVQGRGGDEQFF	TGTGCCAGCAGCGTCCAAGGGAGGGGAGGTGATGAGCAGTTCTTC
TRBV9	TRBJ1-2	.	TRBD1	CASSDRGNVYGYTF	TGTGCCAGCTCCGACAGGGGGAATGTCTATGGCTACACCTTC
TRBV7-3	TRBJ2-1	.	TRBD2	CASSSPGTSDQNEQFF	TGTGCCAGCAGCTCCCCCGGGACTAGCGACCAGAATGAGCAGTTCTTC
TRBV6-1	TRBJ2-7	.	.	CPQILARYEQYF	TGTCCCCAAATCCTGGCCCGCTACGAGCAGTACTTC
TRBV19	TRBJ2-7	.	.	CASSIRGGGGRYEQYF	TGTGCCAGTAGTATAAGGGGCGGAGGGGGCCGCTACGAGCAGTACTTC
TRBV18	TRBJ1-2	few	TRBD1	CASSSTGFEGYTF	TGTGCCAGCTCATCGACAGGGTTTGAAGGCTACACCTTC
TRBV19	TRBJ2-3	once	TRBD2	CASSGTSGRTDTQYF	TGTGCCAGTAGTGGTACTAGCGGACGCACAGATACGCAGTATTTT
TRBV7-8	TRBJ2-3	.	TRBD2	CASSWSRTSGGTDTQYF	TGTGCCAGCAGCTGGAGCCGGACTAGCGGGGGCACAGATACGCAGTATTTT
TRBV11-2	TRBJ2-6	.	TRBD1	CASSLYPRTGQTGANVLTF	TGTGCCAGCAGCTTGTACCCGCGGACAGGCCAGACAGGGGCCAACGTCCTGACTTTC
TRBV6-1	TRBJ2-1	.	TRBD1	CASSEQGGEQFF	TGTGCCAGCAGTGAACAAGGGGGCGAGCAGTTCTTC
TRBV7-6	TRBJ2-7	.	TRBD1	CASSSSDRGYEQYF	TGTGCCAGCAGCTCTAGTGACAGGGGCTACGAGCAGTACTTC
TRBV5-6	TRBJ1-2	.	.	CASSLGPRRTNYGYTF	TGTGCCAGCAGCTTGGGTCCCAGGAGGACCAACTATGGCTACACCTTC
TRBV28	TRBJ2-7	.	.	CASSSGQKLYEQYF	TGTGCCAGCAGTTCGGGTCAGAAACTATACGAGCAGTACTTC
TRBV5-1	TRBJ2-3	.	TRBD1	CASSPGQTRTDTQYF	TGCGCCAGCAGCCCGGGACAGACGCGCACAGATACGCAGTATTTT
TRBV5-1	TRBJ1-2	once	TRBD1	CASSPLVGQGFGYTF	TGCGCCAGCAGCCCGCTCGTAGGACAGGGGTTTGGCTACACCTTC
TRBV29-1	TRBJ1-3	.	.	CSSEWQQGTGNTIYF	TGCAGCTCTGAGTGGCAACAGGGAACAGGAAACACCATATATTTT
TRBV6-6	TRBJ2-3	.	TRBD2	CASSYSRLAGSDTQYF	TGTGCCAGCAGTTACTCGAGACTAGCGGGGTCAGATACGCAGTATTTT
TRBV5-1	TRBJ2-7	.	TRBD1	CASSFEDRGLYEQYF	TGCGCCAGCAGCTTCGAGGACAGGGGGTTATACGAGCAGTACTTC
TRBV5-1	TRBJ1-2	.	TRBD1	CASSLGDRGAGYTF	TGCGCCAGCAGCTTGGGGGACAGGGGTGCTGGCTACACCTTC
TRBV23-1	TRBJ2-7	.	.	CASSQEGYEQYF	TGCGCCAGCAGCCAGGAAGGATACGAGCAGTACTTC
TRBV19	TRBJ2-3	.	TRBD1	CASSPRGQGGTDTQYF	TGTGCCAGTAGTCCCCGCGGACAGGGGGGCACAGATACGCAGTATTTT
TRBV5-6	TRBJ2-7	.	TRBD2	CASSLGSGGRYEQYF	TGTGCCAGCAGCTTGGGTAGCGGGGGAAGGTACGAGCAGTACTTC
TRBV5-4	TRBJ1-1	.	.	CASRAEGGSWRSEAFF	TGTGCCAGCAGAGCGGAAGGGGGATCTTGGAGGTCTGAAGCTTTCTTT
TRBV29-1	TRBJ1-5	.	TRBD1	CSVNQGGGQPQHF	TGCAGCGTTAACCAAGGGGGCGGGCAGCCCCAGCATTTT
TRBV9	TRBJ2-5	.	.	CASSVGIGGKETQYF	TGTGCCAGCAGCGTAGGAATAGGGGGTAAAGAGACCCAGTACTTC
TRBV4-1	TRBJ2-2	.	TRBD1	CASSPPERDRANTGELFF	TGCGCCAGCAGCCCCCCGGAGAGGGACAGAGCGAACACCGGGGAGCTGTTTTTT
TRBV9	TRBJ2-1	.	.	CASGPREKAYNEQFF	TGTGCCAGCGGTCCCCGGGAGAAGGCCTACAATGAGCAGTTCTTC
TRBV30	TRBJ2-5	.	.	CACGGSQETQYF	TGTGCCTGCGGAGGGAGCCAAGAGACCCAGTACTTC